This T cell receptor (beta chain) is drawn from a study of cytomegalovirus exposure and HLA in healthy donors. Study conclusions and caveats: Investigators reported 150 to 200 TCR beta chains as tied to cytomegalovirus.

As regards this clone: Its antigen is unidentified.

The CDR3 contains 14 residues. V shed 6 bases and J shed 4 bases, with 15 bases lying between them. The germline CDR1 and CDR2 sequences are ENHRY and SYGVKD. PCR primers comprised 60 Vbeta and 13 Jbeta primers. Profiled with immunoSEQ multiplex PCR; TCRdb holds only in-frame clones, not every one. The sample has approximately 120,000 clones; around 76% are singletons. Sample: PBMCs. The chain joins TRBV10-3 to TRBJ1-2, with D possibly matching TRBD1 (6 bases). This TCR derives from a woman in her thirties or forties in good health and CMV-seropositive. CDR3: CAISEQGGGYGYTF. The CDR3 DNA follows: TGTGCCATCAGCGAACAGGGAGGGGGCTATGGCTACACCTTC.